The rows below give T cell receptor beta chains drawn from one sample of a study of technical replicates of blood from a handful of donors. Sequencing used immunoSEQ multiplex PCR; TCRdb keeps in-frame clones, though not all of them. This table has approximately 88,000 clones, around 94% appearing once. Sequenced sample: T cells isolated from PBMCs. Receptors were obtained from a human donor in good health. CDR3s include the opening cysteine and the closing phenylalanine or tryptophan. A D gene is named only where the DNA matches it firmly. Some rows have no size entry. The others give once, few or many, or a class for an expanded clone.

J: TRBJ2-2
V: TRBV18
D: -
size: -
CDR3: CASSLYTGELFF
DNA: TGTGCCAGCTCACTCTACACCGGGGAGCTGTTTTTT

J: TRBJ2-6
V: TRBV19
D: -
size: -
CDR3: CASTPWWGDGSGANVLTF
DNA: TGTGCCAGTACCCCGTGGTGGGGGGACGGCTCTGGGGCCAACGTCCTGACTTTC

J: TRBJ2-1
V: TRBV9
D: TRBD2
size: -
CDR3: CASSEGSGTSIKNEQFF
DNA: TGTGCCAGCAGCGAGGGAAGCGGGACTAGCATAAAGAATGAGCAGTTCTTC

J: TRBJ2-2
V: TRBV18
D: TRBD1
size: -
CDR3: CASFSTGAAGELFF
DNA: TGTGCCAGCTTCTCGACAGGGGCGGCCGGGGAGCTGTTTTTT

J: TRBJ2-1
V: TRBV27
D: TRBD1
size: -
CDR3: CASSLIPGQVGNEQFF
DNA: TGTGCCAGCAGTTTAATACCGGGACAGGTCGGCAATGAGCAGTTCTTC

J: TRBJ1-2
V: TRBV5-5
D: TRBD1
size: once
CDR3: CASSSIYPGQGDYGYTF
DNA: TGTGCCAGCAGCTCGATATATCCGGGACAGGGTGACTATGGCTACACCTTC

J: TRBJ1-4
V: TRBV7-9
D: -
size: -
CDR3: CASSLSPGDYKKLFF
DNA: TGTGCCAGCAGCTTATCCCCAGGGGACTATAAAAAACTGTTTTTT

J: TRBJ1-1
V: TRBV18
D: TRBD1
size: -
CDR3: CASSFGTGNTEAFF
DNA: TGTGCCAGCTCATTCGGGACAGGGAACACTGAAGCTTTCTTT

J: TRBJ2-4
V: TRBV5-4
D: -
size: once
CDR3: CASSLIWAGGDVLAKNIQYF
DNA: TGTGCCAGCAGCTTGATCTGGGCAGGTGGCGACGTGCTAGCCAAAAACATTCAGTACTTC

J: TRBJ2-1
V: TRBV7-2
D: -
size: once
CDR3: CASSLAQGYNEQFF
DNA: TGTGCCAGCAGCTTAGCCCAGGGTTACAATGAGCAGTTCTTC